This T cell receptor beta chain was sequenced for a study of control samples from healthy donors and cancer patients. Clones were read by immunoSEQ multiplex PCR, and TCRdb kept only the in-frame ones, dropping some. The table shows about 150,000 clones, with roughly 94% occurring only once. The CDR3 has 13 residues. Germline CDR1 is LNHDA and CDR2 is SQIVND (reference sequence). The sequence was collected from a woman aged 40 to 50 in good health. The chain employs TRBV19 and TRBJ1-6, with a weak D call TRBD1 (6 bases). Material for sequencing was blood. The CDR3 nucleotides read TGTGTCTCCAGGGGTTCCTATAATTCACCCCTCCACTTT. Protein product: CVSRGSYNSPLHF.